This T cell receptor (beta chain) was captured in a study of T cell responses to AZD1222 COVID-19 vaccine. Points on this clone: Its antigen is unknown.

CDR3 size: 13 residues. With 6 bases removed from V and 8 bases from J, the gap between germline ends came to 16 bases. Germline V CDR1 and CDR2: SGHTA, FQGNSA. General study findings and limits: The sample set comprised mostly white British donors with more females, and clonal diversity was possibly underestimated. Every sample of the repertoires postdated the peak T cell response. Vaccination with two AZD1222 doses was followed by a rise in Spike-specific TCR breadth and depth.

Sequencing was performed with immunoSEQ multiplex PCR; in TCRdb, only in-frame clones are kept and a portion is missing. The table shows around 150,000 clones, with around nine tenths occurring only once. The chain recombines TRBV7-2 with TRBJ1-2; unclear D gene. Sample: peripheral blood, taken 28 days after the second AZD1222 dose. This receptor was taken from an adult who received the AZD1222 COVID-19 vaccine. CDR3 nucleotide sequence: TGTGCCAGCAGGTCCCTCTGGGGTCAAGGCTACACCTTC. Protein product: CASRSLWGQGYTF.